A selection of T cell receptor beta chains follows, all from one sample in a study of T cells in Graves' hyperthyroidism and ophthalmopathy. TCRdb called the multiplex PCR reads again in MiXCR, with one record for every CDR3 protein. The sample shows roughly 550,000 distinct CDR3 sequences, about 16% of them seen only once. Material: blood. Source of these receptors: a woman in her thirties with Graves' ophthalmopathy. Each CDR3 is given with its conserved first and last residue. Fields, in order: D gene, V gene, clone size, J gene, CDR3 protein, CDR3 DNA. D genes are given only for firm matches. Clone size is shown for a subset of rows, as once, few, many or a class of expanded clone.

D gene: TRBD1; V gene: TRBV11-2; clone size: .; J gene: TRBJ2-7; CDR3 protein: CASSLGTGALYEQYF; CDR3 DNA: TGTGCCAGCAGCCTGGGGACAGGGGCCCTTTACGAGCAGTACTTC
D gene: .; V gene: TRBV2; clone size: many; J gene: TRBJ2-5; CDR3 protein: CASRAGASRQETQYF; CDR3 DNA: TGTGCCAGCAGGGCAGGGGCGTCTCGGCAAGAGACCCAGTACTTC
D gene: .; V gene: TRBV4-1; clone size: few; J gene: TRBJ2-1; CDR3 protein: CASSQTTNEQFF; CDR3 DNA: TGCGCCAGCAGCCAGACTACCAATGAGCAGTTCTTC
D gene: .; V gene: TRBV3-1; clone size: many; J gene: TRBJ2-7; CDR3 protein: CASSHWDGYEQYF; CDR3 DNA: TGTGCCAGCAGCCATTGGGACGGTTACGAGCAGTACTTC
D gene: .; V gene: TRBV6-1; clone size: few; J gene: TRBJ2-7; CDR3 protein: CASSETLGRVRLANEQYF; CDR3 DNA: TGTGCCAGCAGTGAGACATTGGGACGGGTTCGATTGGCTAACGAGCAGTACTTC
D gene: TRBD1; V gene: TRBV13; clone size: .; J gene: TRBJ2-2; CDR3 protein: CASTRTGVTGELFF; CDR3 DNA: TGTGCCAGCACCCGGACAGGGGTGACCGGGGAGCTGTTTTTT
D gene: TRBD2; V gene: TRBV7-9; clone size: many; J gene: TRBJ2-7; CDR3 protein: CASSNNRAGDSYEQYF; CDR3 DNA: TGTGCCAGCAGTAACAATCGTGCGGGGGACTCCTACGAGCAGTACTTC
D gene: .; V gene: TRBV6-2/TRBV6-3; clone size: .; J gene: TRBJ2-5; CDR3 protein: CASRPPGPTETQYF; CDR3 DNA: TGTGCCAGCAGACCACCGGGCCCGACGGAGACCCAGTACTTC
D gene: TRBD1; V gene: TRBV20-1; clone size: many; J gene: TRBJ2-1; CDR3 protein: CSASVGASRGSWNEQFF; CDR3 DNA: TGCAGTGCTAGCGTGGGGGCTAGCAGGGGGTCTTGGAATGAGCAGTTCTTC
D gene: .; V gene: TRBV3-1; clone size: many; J gene: TRBJ1-2; CDR3 protein: CASSRGGYDYGYTF; CDR3 DNA: TGTGCCAGCAGCCGCGGGGGGTACGATTATGGCTACACCTTC